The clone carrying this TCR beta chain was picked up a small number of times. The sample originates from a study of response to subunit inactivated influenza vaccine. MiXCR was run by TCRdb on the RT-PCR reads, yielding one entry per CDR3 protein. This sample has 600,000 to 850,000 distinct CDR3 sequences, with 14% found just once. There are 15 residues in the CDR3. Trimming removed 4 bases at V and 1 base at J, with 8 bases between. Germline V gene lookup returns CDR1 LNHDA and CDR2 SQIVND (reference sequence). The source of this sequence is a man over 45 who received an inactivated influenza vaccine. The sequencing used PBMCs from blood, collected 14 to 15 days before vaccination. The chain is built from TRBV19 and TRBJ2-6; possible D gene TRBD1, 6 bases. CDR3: CASSTTGSGANVLTF. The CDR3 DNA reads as TGTGCCAGTAGTACCACAGGGTCTGGGGCCAACGTCCTGACTTTC.